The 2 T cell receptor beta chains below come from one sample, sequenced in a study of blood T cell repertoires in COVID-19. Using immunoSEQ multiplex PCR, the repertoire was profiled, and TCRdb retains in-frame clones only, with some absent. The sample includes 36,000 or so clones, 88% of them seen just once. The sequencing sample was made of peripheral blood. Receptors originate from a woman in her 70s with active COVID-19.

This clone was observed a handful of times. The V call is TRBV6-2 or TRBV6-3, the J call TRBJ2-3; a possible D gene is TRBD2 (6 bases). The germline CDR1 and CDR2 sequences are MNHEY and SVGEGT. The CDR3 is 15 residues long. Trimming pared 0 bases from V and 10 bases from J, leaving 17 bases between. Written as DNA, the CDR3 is TGTGCCAGCAGTTACTCGACGGGAGCGGTAGCTGCGCAGTATTTT. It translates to CASSYSTGAVAAQYF.

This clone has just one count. The CDR3 loop is CASSLQGTYYEQYF. CDR3 nucleotide sequence: TGTGCCAGCAGTCTTCAGGGGACATACTACGAGCAGTACTTC. The V call is TRBV6-2 or TRBV6-3, the J call TRBJ2-7, with a possible D match to TRBD1 (6 bases). Per the germline V gene, CDR1 is MNHEY and CDR2 is SVGEGT. Trimming cost V 5 bases and J 3 bases, with 14 bases left between them. The CDR3 totals 14 residues.